This TCR beta chain is drawn from a study of T cell changes during pregnancy in multiple sclerosis. The CDR3 runs 13 residues. Germline V CDR1 and CDR2: MNHNY, SVGAGI (reference sequence). V lost 2 bases and J 4 bases, leaving 8 bases between the germline ends. The protocol was immunoSEQ multiplex PCR, while the TCRdb copy is restricted to in-frame clones and leaves out a portion. The table lists around 35,000 clones, about nine tenths of them singletons, with roughly an eighth in the top ten. The clonotype was recovered from a female donor with multiple sclerosis, enrolled in a pregnancy study. The starting material was CD8+ T cells from peripheral blood mononuclear cells, obtained in the first trimester of pregnancy. The J gene is TRBJ2-5, the V gene TRBV6-6; D gene unclear. As DNA, the CDR3 is TGTGCCAGCAGTTACCTCTCCCGAGAGACCCAGTACTTC. It translates to CASSYLSRETQYF.